The next 26 T cell receptor beta chains were all read from a single sample in a study of blood T cell repertoires in COVID-19 (dated by TCRdb to about 2020). The library relied on the immunoSEQ multiplex PCR assay. Sourced from immuneACCESS, this table was stored by TCRdb with only in-frame sequences that have V and J called. A share of the clones is absent; for the studies checked, an unresolved V gene accounts for under half, and the remainder has no known explanation. This sample comprises about 140,000 clones, about 79% of them detected only once. The biggest ten clones account for more than 3.5% of the sample. The specimen sequenced was peripheral blood. These TCRs come from a woman of 80 years or more with active or convalescent COVID-19.

V and J are TRBV5-1 and TRBJ2-2, with 8 bases lining up with TRBD1. This CDR3 is 17 amino acids long. The V gene's germline CDR1 is SGHRS and CDR2 YFSETQ. Germline trimming cut 4 bases from V and 0 bases from J; bases unmatched to any gene: 8. The CDR3 nucleotides read TGCGCCAGCAGCCCACGGACGACAGGGGCGAACACCGGGGAGCTGTTTTTT. This gives the protein CASSPRTTGANTGELFF.

This chain uses TRBV2 with TRBJ1-1; D remains unclear. The ends were cut back, 5 bases at V and 7 bases at J, with 8 bases in the middle. This CDR3 region has 11 residues. Germline V CDR1 and CDR2: SNHLY, FYNNEI. CDR3 in amino acids: CASSLGGEAFF. Here the CDR3 DNA reads TGTGCCAGCAGTCTAGGTGGTGAAGCTTTCTTT. The full variable domain, rest sourced from reference TRBV2 and TRBJ1-1, is EPEVTQTPSHQVTQMGQEVILRCVPISNHLYFYWYRQILGQKVEFLVSFYNNEISEKSEIFDDQFSVERPDGSNFTLKIRSTKLEDSAMYFCASSLGGEAFFGQGTRLTVV.

The chain combines TRBV5-1 with TRBJ1-1; the D gene is possibly TRBD1 (5 bases). The germline V and J ends were trimmed by 6 bases and 3 bases, with 18 bases remaining between them. Germline CDR1 SGHRS, CDR2 YFSETQ. The CDR3 sequence is 15 residues long. For the CDR3, the DNA is TGCGCCAGCACCAAAAAGCAGGGAACAGACACTGAAGCTTTCTTT. This sequence encodes CASTKKQGTDTEAFF.

The chain is built from TRBV15 and TRBJ1-2; D not resolved. This CDR3 has 13 residues. Germline assignment: CDR1 LNHNV and CDR2 YYDKDF (reference sequence). Deletions cut 0 bases from V and 4 bases from J, with 6 bases between. CDR3 bases: TGTGCCACCAGCAGAGACACGGGCTATGGCTACACCTTC. Residues: CATSRDTGYGYTF.

The sample holds many counts of this clone. Here the CDR3 DNA reads TGTGCCACCTCACAGAACACTGAAGCTTTCTTT. Translation: CATSQNTEAFF. The chain recombines TRBV7-2 with TRBJ1-1; D is uncertain. Deletions cut 10 bases from V and 1 base from J, with 7 bases between. Germline V gives CDR1 SGHTA, CDR2 FQGNSA. The CDR3 is 11 residues long.

In this sample, this clone turned up once. V and J are TRBV5-1 and TRBJ1-5, with no clear D. CDR1 and CDR2 from the germline V gene are SGHRS and YFSETQ. Trimming took off 1 base at V and 6 bases at J, with 17 bases between the two ends. The CDR3 totals 16 residues. Here the CDR3 DNA reads TGCGCCAGCAGCTTGAATGCCGGTGTCACCGCTCAGCCCCAGCATTTT. This sequence encodes CASSLNAGVTAQPQHF. The full variable domain, completed using reference TRBV5-1 and TRBJ1-5, is KAGVTQTPRYLIKTRGQQVTLSCSPISGHRSVSWYQQTPGQGLQFLFEYFSETQRNKGNFPGRFSGRQFSNSRSEMNVSTLELGDSALYLCASSLNAGVTAQPQHFGDGTRLSIL.

The chain combines TRBV6-6 with TRBJ2-5; 8 bases fit TRBD1. Looked up from germline, CDR1 is MNHNY and CDR2 is SVGAGI (reference sequence). This CDR3 has 13 amino acids. With 4 bases clipped from V and 4 bases from J, the junction kept 2 bases outside the gene matches. The CDR3 DNA reads TGTGCCAGCAGTTGGGACAGGACAGAGACCCAGTACTTC. Residues: CASSWDRTETQYF.

The chain has TRBV28 and TRBJ1-6, with D possibly TRBD1 on 5 matching bases. Trimming pared 5 bases from V and 3 bases from J, leaving 14 bases between. Germline V gene sequence: CDR1 MDHEN, CDR2 SYDVKM. The CDR3 totals 16 residues. DNA for the CDR3: TGTGCCAGCAGTACTGAGGGGAGGGGCTATAATTCACCCCTCCACTTT. Amino acid sequence: CASSTEGRGYNSPLHF. The whole variable domain, remainder taken from reference TRBV28 and TRBJ1-6, is DVKVTQSSRYLVKRTGEKVFLECVQDMDHENMFWYRQDPGLGLRLIYFSYDVKMKEKGDIPEGYSVSREKKERFSLILESASTNQTSMYLCASSTEGRGYNSPLHFGNGTRLTVT.

The V and J genes are TRBV4-3 and TRBJ2-2; D remains unclear. The germline V gene has CDR1 LGHNA and CDR2 YSLEER. V lost 0 bases and J 4 bases, leaving 9 bases between the germline ends. The CDR3 sequence is 15 residues long. CDR3 in amino acids: CASSQDGPPTGELFF. For the CDR3, the DNA is TGCGCCAGCAGCCAAGATGGCCCCCCCACCGGGGAGCTGTTTTTT.

The chain links TRBV30 to TRBJ1-5; TRBD1 agrees at 7 bases. Looked up from germline, CDR1 is GTSNPN and CDR2 is SVGIG (reference sequence). The V and J ends lost 0 bases and 6 bases, in that order; junction bases with no gene match: 8. The CDR3 contains 15 residues. In DNA, the CDR3 is TGTGCCTGGAGTGTACAGGGGCGGGCGAGTCAGCCCCAGCATTTT. This gives the protein CAWSVQGRASQPQHF.

This chain joins TRBV5-4 and TRBJ2-2; TRBD1 matches 8 bases. V shed 4 bases, J shed 0 bases, and the junction held 2 bases outside the gene matches. The CDR3 has 15 amino acids. Germline CDR1 SGHNT, CDR2 YYREEE (reference sequence). The CDR3 reads CASSAGQANTGELFF. As DNA, the CDR3 is TGTGCCAGCAGCGCGGGACAGGCGAACACCGGGGAGCTGTTTTTT.

The chain uses TRBV6-1 and TRBJ1-5; no firm D call. V was pared by 1 base and J by 2 bases, with 9 bases between. The length of the CDR3 is 15 residues. Per germline, CDR1 MNHNS and CDR2 SASEGT. CDR3: CASSEGSRGNQPQHF. The CDR3 DNA reads as TGTGCCAGCAGTGAAGGGTCGAGGGGCAATCAGCCCCAGCATTTT.

The chain uses TRBV7-3 and TRBJ1-1; TRBD1 is a possible D gene (5 bases). V was trimmed by 5 bases and J by 0 bases, leaving 16 bases between them. Germline V gene data show CDR1 as SGHTA and CDR2 as FQGTGA. The CDR3 loop spans 16 amino acids. The CDR3 spells CASSPDSRRMNTEAFF. The CDR3 region has the DNA TGTGCCAGCAGCCCCGACAGCCGCCGGATGAACACTGAAGCTTTCTTT. The full variable domain, with the rest looked up from reference TRBV7-3 and TRBJ1-1, is GAGVSQTPSNKVTEKGKYVELRCDPISGHTALYWYRQSLGQGPEFLIYFQGTGAADDSGLPNDRFFAVRPEGSVSTLKIQRTERGDSAVYLCASSPDSRRMNTEAFFGQGTRLTVV.

This clone was seen only a few times. The J gene is TRBJ2-2, the V gene TRBV11-2; possible D gene TRBD2, 6 bases. The CDR3 has 15 amino acids. Germline CDR1 is SGHAT and CDR2 is FQNNGV. Trimming took off 3 bases at V and 0 bases at J, with 8 bases between the two ends. As DNA, the CDR3 is TGTGCCAGCAGCTTGCGGGGAACGAACACCGGGGAGCTGTTTTTT. As protein: CASSLRGTNTGELFF.

This clone was observed once. One end of the junction varies from germline; a read error may be responsible. The chain joins TRBV7-7 to TRBJ2-5, with 7 nucleotides matching TRBD1. Germline CDR1 is SSHAT and CDR2 is FNYEAQ (reference sequence). The length of the CDR3 is 16 residues. CDR3 nucleotide sequence: TGTGCTAGCAGCATCGCCTACAGGGGCGTGGGAGAGACCCAGTACTTC. Amino acid sequence: CASSIAYRGVGETQYF.

The rearrangement uses TRBV5-6 and TRBJ1-2, with D possibly matching TRBD1 (6 bases). Germline CDR1 and CDR2: SGHDT and YYEEEE. V lost 4 bases and J lost 4, with 11 bases in between. The CDR3 is 13 amino acids. This CDR3 is CASSTGQSYGYTF. The CDR3 DNA follows: TGTGCCAGCAGCACCGGACAGAGCTATGGCTACACCTTC.

The chain joins TRBV27 to TRBJ2-2; 8 bases fit TRBD1. The junction had 7 bases not matched to a gene; V was cut back by 6 bases and J by 4 bases. The CDR3 runs to 15 residues. Per germline, CDR1 MNHEY and CDR2 SMNVEV (reference sequence). This CDR3 reads CASRTGTGSTGELFF. CDR3 coding DNA: TGTGCCAGCAGGACCGGGACAGGTTCCACCGGGGAGCTGTTTTTT.

The V gene is TRBV20-1, the J gene TRBJ2-3; TRBD1 aligns across 7 bases. Trimming at V came to 3 bases and at J to 4 bases, leaving 7 bases not matched to a gene. The CDR3 is 14 residues long. The germline CDR1 and CDR2 sequences are DFQATT and SNEGSKA (reference sequence). The CDR3: CSASPGGSPDTQYF. The CDR3 coding sequence is TGCAGTGCTAGTCCAGGGGGATCCCCAGATACGCAGTATTTT.

The J gene is TRBJ2-7, the V gene TRBV27, with unresolved D. The CDR3 covers 13 residues. The V gene lost 4 bases and the J gene lost 3 bases, with 10 bases spanning the gap. Germline V gene lookup returns CDR1 MNHEY and CDR2 SMNVEV (reference sequence). The CDR3 nucleotides read TGTGCCAGCAGTTACACCGCTAGCTACGAGCAGTACTTC. Protein sequence: CASSYTASYEQYF.

The V and J genes are TRBV20-1 and TRBJ2-5; D is unresolved. The germline CDR1 and CDR2 sequences are DFQATT and SNEGSKA (reference sequence). V dropped 1 base and J dropped 5 bases, with 5 bases sitting between them. The CDR3 is 11 amino acids. In DNA, the CDR3 is TGCAGTGCTAGAGGCAGGGAGACCCAGTACTTC. Its translation: CSARGRETQYF.

This chain links TRBV24-1 with TRBJ2-7; 8 nucleotides align to TRBD2. The CDR3 has 15 residues. V lost 10 bases and J lost 3; bases outside the gene matches: 13. From germline, CDR1 is KGHDR and CDR2 SFDVKD. CDR3 nucleotide sequence: TGTGCCACTGAGGCGGTTAGGCTAGCGGGCTACGAGCAGTACTTC. Translating it yields CATEAVRLAGYEQYF.

The chain uses TRBV4-3 and TRBJ1-4; 11 nucleotides match TRBD1. This CDR3 has 15 amino acids. CDR1 and CDR2 from the germline V gene are LGHNA and YSLEER. V shed 0 bases and J 7 bases; nucleotides not matched to a gene: 1. The CDR3 here is CASSQEGTGGEKLFF. The CDR3, as DNA: TGCGCCAGCAGCCAAGAGGGGACAGGGGGTGAAAAACTGTTTTTT.

The chain combines TRBV9 with TRBJ2-6; tentative D call: TRBD2 (5 bases). There are 16 residues in the CDR3. V was cut by 3 bases and J by 0 bases, with 10 bases left in between. Germline V gives CDR1 SGDLS, CDR2 YYNGEE. The CDR3 protein is CASSDPGSSGANVLTF. CDR3 in DNA: TGTGCCAGCAGCGATCCGGGAAGCTCTGGGGCCAACGTCCTGACTTTC.

The V gene is TRBV6-5, the J gene TRBJ1-3; D may be TRBD1 (5 bases). Germline CDR1 is MNHEY and CDR2 is SVGAGI. CDR3 length: 16 residues. V shed 0 bases and J shed 0 bases, with 9 bases lying between them. This CDR3 reads CASSYSGGSSGNTIYF. The CDR3 nucleotides read TGTGCCAGCAGTTACTCGGGGGGGTCCTCTGGAAACACCATATATTTT.

The J gene is TRBJ1-4, the V gene TRBV2, with 8 bases identical to TRBD1. J lost 3 bases, V lost 7 bases, and 4 bases had no gene match. Germline CDR1 reads SNHLY; CDR2 reads FYNNEI. The length of the CDR3 is 14 residues. CDR3 amino acids: CASTMTGANEKLFF. CDR3 sequence (DNA): TGTGCCAGCACCATGACAGGGGCTAATGAAAAACTGTTTTTT.

This clone occurred a few times. The CDR3 DNA follows: TGCGCCAGCAGCCAGGCGGGACTTAAGGTGACTGGCTACACCTTC. This gives the protein CASSQAGLKVTGYTF. This sequence joins TRBV4-1 and TRBJ1-2; the D gene is possibly TRBD1 (5 bases). Deletions cut 3 bases from V and 7 bases from J, with 18 bases between. Germline loops: CDR1 MGHRA, CDR2 YSYEKL. The CDR3 spans 15 residues.